A single sample is the source of the 8 T cell receptor beta chains below, sequenced in a study. TCRdb reprocessed the 5' RACE reads via MiXCR and lists one record per CDR3 protein. The sample consists of tens of thousands of distinct CDR3 sequences, less than 30% of them appearing once. The sorted Tregs were CD4+CD25+CD127-/low cells. The sequenced sample consisted of tumor-infiltrating Tregs sorted from the breast tumor. The receptor set was obtained from a female donor with breast cancer.

The V and J genes are TRBV15 and TRBJ2-1; D remains ambiguous. Trimming took off 0 bases at V and 10 bases at J, with 10 bases between the two ends. The CDR3 covers 13 residues. CDR1 and CDR2 from the germline V gene are LNHNV and YYDKDF (reference sequence). The CDR3 loop reads CATSRDWDREQFF. CDR3 nucleotides: TGTGCCACCAGCAGAGATTGGGATAGGGAGCAGTTCTTC.

The rearrangement joins TRBV5-1 to TRBJ2-5, with TRBD2 matching over 9 bases. V was clipped by 1 base and J by 5 bases; unmatched bases: 6. Germline loops: CDR1 SGHRS, CDR2 YFSETQ. The length of the CDR3 is 15 residues. CDR3 coding DNA: TGCGCCAGCAGCTTGTCCGGGACTAGCTCGGAGACCCAGTACTTC. It specifies CASSLSGTSSETQYF.

This rearrangement joins TRBV11-3 to TRBJ1-5, with D possibly matching TRBD1 (5 bases). Trimming cost V 10 bases and J 11 bases, with 27 bases left between them. Germline CDR1 and CDR2: SGHNT and YENEEA. CDR3 length equals 15 residues. The CDR3 here is CANPSFGTSIWAQHF. Here the CDR3 DNA reads TGTGCCAACCCAAGTTTCGGGACCTCCATATGGGCCCAGCATTTT.

This clonotype was observed at least ten times. The chain recombines TRBV7-6 with TRBJ2-3; D is ambiguous. The CDR3 contains 14 residues. Germline lookup yields CDR1 SGHVS and CDR2 FNYEAQ. Trimming took off 8 bases at V and 5 bases at J, with 17 bases between the two ends. CDR3 protein: CASGGSSSVDTQYF. CDR3 nucleotides: TGTGCCAGCGGTGGATCTTCGTCGGTAGATACGCAGTATTTT.

Remarks on this clonotype: Its ends do not fully match the called genes, so a read error is possible. CDR3 protein: CASSFDAWGTEAVF. The CDR3 bases are TGTGCCAGCAGTTTTGACGCTTGGGGCACTGAAGCTGTCTTT. This chain joins TRBV12-3 or TRBV12-4 and TRBJ1-1, with D possibly matching TRBD1 (5 bases). The CDR3 sequence is 14 residues long.

This clonotype was counted ten times or more. The rearrangement links TRBV20-1 to TRBJ2-6; D gene uncertain. CDR1 DFQATT and CDR2 SNEGSKA come from the germline V gene (reference sequence). The CDR3 is 13 residues long. The germline V and J ends were trimmed by 1 base and 4 bases, with 5 bases remaining between them. The CDR3 spells CSARVGGANVLTF. The CDR3 nucleotides are TGCAGTGCTAGAGTCGGCGGGGCCAACGTCCTGACTTTC.

This clonotype was seen a single time. Being one base from a much bigger clone, this may be a read error. The chain couples TRBV2 to TRBJ2-5, with 7 bases that match TRBD1. Germline CDR1 reads SNHLY; CDR2 reads FYNNEI. This CDR3 is 15 amino acids long. CDR3 DNA: TGTGCCAGCAGTGTGGGACAGATCTTTCAAGAGACCCAGCACTTC. As protein: CASSVGQIFQETQHF.

The chain recombines TRBV5-4 with TRBJ2-3, with 9 bases aligning to TRBD2. CDR3 length: 15 residues. Trimming at V came to 4 bases and at J to 2 bases, leaving 5 bases not matched to a gene. Per the germline V gene, CDR1 is SGHNT and CDR2 is YYREEE (reference sequence). CDR3 nucleotide sequence: TGTGCCAGCAGCCCAGGACTAGCGCTCACAGATACGCAGTATTTT. Translation: CASSPGLALTDTQYF.